A selection of T cell receptor beta chains follows, all from one sample in a study of blood T cell repertoires in COVID-19. Profiling relied on immunoSEQ multiplex PCR, and the TCRdb table lists in-frame clones only, not all of them. Among 45,000 to 60,000 clones listed, 90% were seen once. The sample was peripheral blood. These receptors all stem from a man aged 50 to 59 with acute or convalescent COVID-19. CDR3s include the opening cysteine and the closing phenylalanine or tryptophan. Each record gives: clone size, V gene, D gene, J gene, CDR3 protein, CDR3 DNA. The D gene is left open where the match is weak. Clone size is stated in some rows and not others, as once, few, many or a class when expanded.

>-|TRBV16|TRBD1|TRBJ1-5
CASSLERGQGAPGNQPQHF
TGTGCCAGCAGCCTTGAGAGGGGACAGGGGGCGCCGGGCAATCAGCCCCAGCATTTT
>-|TRBV5-1|-|TRBJ2-1
CASSLARGNEQFF
TGCGCCAGCAGCTTGGCCCGGGGAAATGAGCAGTTCTTC
>-|TRBV5-1|-|TRBJ2-7
CASSGAGISSYEQYF
TGCGCCAGCAGCGGTGCCGGGATTAGCTCCTACGAGCAGTACTTC
>-|TRBV2|-|TRBJ2-1
CASSEAASSEQFF
TGTGCCAGCAGTGAAGCTGCTAGCAGTGAGCAGTTCTTC
>-|TRBV7-2|TRBD1|TRBJ2-2
CASKGQGSTGELFF
TGTGCCAGCAAGGGACAGGGAAGCACCGGGGAGCTGTTTTTT
>-|TRBV7-9|-|TRBJ2-7
CASSLKEYEQYF
TGTGCCAGCAGCTTAAAGGAGTACGAGCAGTACTTC
>-|TRBV6-5|-|TRBJ1-5
CATSQGSVGQPQHF
TGTGCCACCAGTCAGGGGTCAGTCGGTCAGCCCCAGCATTTT
>-|TRBV3-1/TRBV3-2|TRBD1|TRBJ1-1
CASSQGTGNTEAFF
TGTGCCAGCAGCCAAGGGACAGGGAACACTGAAGCTTTCTTT
>-|TRBV29-1|TRBD1|TRBJ2-1
CSVAPGQGMGYNEQFF
TGCAGCGTTGCCCCGGGACAGGGTATGGGGTACAATGAGCAGTTCTTC
>-|TRBV24-1|TRBD2|TRBJ2-3
CATSELGAGGDNTQYF
TGTGCCACCAGTGAGTTGGGAGCGGGAGGAGACAATACGCAGTATTTT
>-|TRBV23-1|-|TRBJ2-2
CASTGGLSHTGELFF
TGCGCCAGCACCGGAGGACTGAGTCACACCGGGGAGCTGTTTTTT
>-|TRBV7-9|-|TRBJ1-1
CASSLQVNTEAFF
TGTGCCAGCAGCTTACAGGTGAACACTGAAGCTTTCTTT
>once|TRBV5-6|TRBD2|TRBJ2-1
CASSSSEAGDQVNEQFF
TGTGCCAGCAGCAGCTCCGAGGCGGGGGACCAGGTCAATGAGCAGTTCTTC
>-|TRBV2|TRBD1|TRBJ2-5
CASSGQGIGETQYF
TGTGCCAGCAGCGGACAGGGTATCGGGGAGACCCAGTACTTC
>-|TRBV19|-|TRBJ2-7
CASSIAGGGEQYF
TGTGCCAGTAGTATAGCGGGGGGCGGCGAGCAGTACTTC
>once|TRBV30|TRBD2|TRBJ2-5
CAWYLSGSTETQYF
TGTGCCTGGTATCTTAGCGGGAGCACAGAGACCCAGTACTTC
>-|TRBV30|TRBD1|TRBJ1-4
CAWSVDTTGANEKLFF
TGTGCCTGGAGTGTAGATACAACAGGGGCTAATGAAAAACTGTTTTTT
>once|TRBV2|TRBD1|TRBJ2-3
CANNRDRGADTQYF
TGTGCTAACAACCGGGACAGGGGAGCAGATACGCAGTATTTT
>-|TRBV13|TRBD1|TRBJ1-1
CASSLGQGVTEAFF
TGTGCCAGCAGCTTAGGACAGGGGGTCACTGAAGCTTTCTTT
>-|TRBV4-1|-|TRBJ1-5
CASSQAGGWYQPQHF
TGCGCCAGCAGCCAAGCGGGAGGGTGGTATCAGCCCCAGCATTTT
>-|TRBV29-1|-|TRBJ1-1
CSVDTGRGLGTEAFF
TGCAGCGTTGACACCGGCAGGGGCCTGGGCACTGAAGCTTTCTTT
>-|TRBV4-3|TRBD1|TRBJ2-7
CASSQDPGQGYEQYF
TGCGCCAGCAGCCAAGATCCGGGACAGGGGTACGAGCAGTACTTC
>-|TRBV21-1|-|TRBJ1-2
CASSKGAPQGVGYGYTF
TGTGCCAGCAGCAAAGGAGCTCCCCAGGGGGTGGGCTATGGCTACACCTTC
>-|TRBV18|TRBD1|TRBJ2-7
CASSPTRQGAGSLSYEQYF
TGTGCCAGCTCACCAACGAGACAGGGGGCGGGATCCCTCTCCTACGAGCAGTACTTC
>-|TRBV7-2|TRBD2|TRBJ2-2
CASSLASGTNTGELFF
TGTGCCAGCAGCTTAGCTAGCGGGACAAACACCGGGGAGCTGTTTTTT
>-|TRBV6-5|TRBD1|TRBJ2-7
CASGQGPYEQYF
TGTGCCAGTGGACAGGGCCCCTACGAGCAGTACTTC
>-|TRBV7-2|-|TRBJ1-3
CASSFGGGSGNTIYF
TGTGCCAGCAGCTTCGGGGGGGGCTCTGGAAACACCATATATTTT
>-|TRBV9|TRBD2|TRBJ2-5
CASSVDVGGFGLAGGETQYF
TGTGCCAGCAGCGTAGATGTGGGGGGGTTCGGACTAGCGGGAGGAGAGACCCAGTACTTC
>-|TRBV6-5|-|TRBJ2-7
CASWPFRGSYEQYF
TGTGCCAGCTGGCCTTTCCGGGGGTCCTACGAGCAGTACTTC
>once|TRBV3-1/TRBV3-2|TRBD2|TRBJ2-5
CASSRRGEGETQYF
TGTGCCAGCAGCCGTCGGGGGGAGGGGGAGACCCAGTACTTC
>few|TRBV24-1|-|TRBJ1-2
CATGSRADGYTF
TGTGCCACAGGGTCCAGGGCTGATGGCTACACCTTC
>once|TRBV11-2|-|TRBJ2-1
CASSPGLSYNEQFF
TGTGCCAGCAGCCCGGGTCTCTCCTACAATGAGCAGTTCTTC
>-|TRBV4-2|-|TRBJ1-2
CASSQGPGALRYGYTF
TGTGCCAGCAGCCAGGGCCCTGGGGCCCTTAGGTATGGCTACACCTTC
>-|TRBV5-1|TRBD2|TRBJ2-1
CASSRMTSGRLNEQFF
TGCGCCAGCAGCCGGATGACTAGCGGGAGGTTGAATGAGCAGTTCTTC
>few|TRBV19|TRBD1|TRBJ2-7
CASSLSGQGAREQYF
TGTGCCAGTAGCCTCTCGGGACAGGGGGCGAGGGAGCAGTACTTC
>-|TRBV5-6|-|TRBJ2-7
CASSFQASASSYEQYF
TGTGCCAGCAGCTTCCAGGCTAGCGCAAGCTCCTACGAGCAGTACTTC
>-|TRBV6-5|-|TRBJ1-6
CASSDSGRWNSPLHF
TGTGCCAGCAGTGACTCAGGGAGATGGAATTCACCCCTCCACTTT